This TCR beta chain derives from a study of blood T cell repertoires in COVID-19 (TCRdb year 2020). Background for the entire study: Collaborator samples came from the United States, Italy and Spain and covered acute and convalescent phases of COVID-19. The prospective study material was composed of cDNA or gDNA derived from T cells, B-cell-depleted T cells, or PBMCs. The dataset comprised deeply sampled blood TCRbeta repertoires from subjects exposed to, actively infected with, or recovered from COVID-19. The repertoires were released in a freely available public database intended as a resource for research on the immune response to SARS-CoV-2. Samples were obtained from the ongoing ImmuneRACE study (first 160 participants) and from 1,254 subjects provided by 6 global collaborators. A de-identified subject ID, COVID-19 status, age in years and sex were almost always included in the sample metadata. Where HLA class I and class II types were available, the types were taken from metadata supplied by the sample provider, not from assay-based typing.

Whole blood was collected in K2EDTA tubes by collaborating institutions according to the institutions' own protocols. For TCRbeta analysis, collaborators shipped samples in one of three forms: frozen whole blood, isolated PBMCs, or DNA extracted from either of those sample types. What the study reported, not specific to this receptor: How much clinical and demographic metadata was included differed by source and by participant, and the metadata was provided uncurated.

TCRbeta CDR3 regions were amplified from genomic DNA using the immunoSEQ Assay, a bias-controlled multiplex PCR. On the authors' methods: The number of nucleated cells in each sample was estimated from the amplification of reference gene primers within the assay. To quantify the absolute abundance of each unique TCRbeta CDR3 rearrangement, sequence reads were collapsed and filtered. For each sample, productive Simpson clonality was calculated as the square root of Simpson's diversity index across productive rearrangements. The clones in this table, taken by TCRdb from immuneACCESS, are in-frame only. Not every clone is retained; where verified, under half of the shortfall comes from an unresolved V gene, and the cause of the rest is unknown. Clone size and V and J calls were adopted from that table, with D and trimming inferred from the DNA. Across this sample there are 95,000 to 150,000 clones, with 88% seen only once. The ten top clones hold approximately 8% of the sample.

As to this clone: Its antigen specificity is not known. Base qualities are not at hand, and no much larger clone is one base apart.

Via the germline V gene, CDR1 is SGHAT and CDR2 FQNNGV. The junction shows trimming of 6 bases on V and 0 bases on J, and the gene matches do not reach 10 bases of it. Spanning cysteine to phenylalanine, the CDR3 consists of 16 amino acids. Just the 48-base CDR3 DNA is kept, in frame starting at base 1. The chain couples TRBV11-2 to TRBJ2-5, with 7 middle bases fitting TRBD2. Sequencing was carried out using peripheral blood. The TCR comes from a man aged 50 to 60 with acute or convalescent COVID-19. The CDR3 has the sequence CASSQLWGGYQETQYF. The sequenced DNA is TGTGCCAGCAGTCAACTATGGGGGGGGTACCAAGAGACCCAGTACTTC.